The entry that follows covers one T cell receptor beta chain sequence. Its specificity is not known. This entry belongs to a study of beta chain features in type 1 diabetes. Points from the study as a whole: Naive, central memory and Treg TCRB repertoires seemed to resemble each other more closely in patients than they did in healthy donors.

Sequencing targeted expressed TCRB transcripts, as all isolated RNA had been reverse transcribed. Only in-frame clones appear in the TCRdb table, and some are missing; sequencing was by immunoSEQ multiplex PCR. The sample records under 250,000 clones, 13% to 15% being singletons. Sequencing was carried out using naive CD4+ T cells from blood. The sequence came from a woman in her 40s in good health.

The CDR3 bases are TGTGCCAGGATCGATCACGACAGGACCGCCGACTACGAGCAGTACTTC. Translating gives CARIDHDRTADYEQYF. The V gene is TRBV6-4, the J gene TRBJ2-7; D may be TRBD1 (6 bases). Germline CDR1 is MRHNA and CDR2 is SNTAGT. Trimming took off 9 bases at V and 3 bases at J, with 24 bases between the two ends. CDR3 length: 16 residues.